This T cell receptor beta chain was captured by sequencing in a study of blood T cell repertoires in COVID-19. Here immunoSEQ multiplex PCR was the method, and the copy in TCRdb shows in-frame clones only, minus some. Seen here are approximately 200,000 clones, 88% observed once, and the top ten hold about 4.1%. Germline values: CDR1 WSHSY, CDR2 SAAADI. Between the trimmed V and J ends, which lost 6 bases and 4 bases, there was a span of 10 bases. This CDR3 has 12 residues. The chain recombines TRBV10-2 with TRBJ2-7; D not certain. Material: peripheral blood. This receptor was identified in a woman aged 25 to 39 with acute or convalescent COVID-19. The CDR3 sequence: CASRGSTYEQYF. The CDR3 nucleotides are TGCGCCAGCAGGGGTTCGACTTACGAGCAGTACTTC.